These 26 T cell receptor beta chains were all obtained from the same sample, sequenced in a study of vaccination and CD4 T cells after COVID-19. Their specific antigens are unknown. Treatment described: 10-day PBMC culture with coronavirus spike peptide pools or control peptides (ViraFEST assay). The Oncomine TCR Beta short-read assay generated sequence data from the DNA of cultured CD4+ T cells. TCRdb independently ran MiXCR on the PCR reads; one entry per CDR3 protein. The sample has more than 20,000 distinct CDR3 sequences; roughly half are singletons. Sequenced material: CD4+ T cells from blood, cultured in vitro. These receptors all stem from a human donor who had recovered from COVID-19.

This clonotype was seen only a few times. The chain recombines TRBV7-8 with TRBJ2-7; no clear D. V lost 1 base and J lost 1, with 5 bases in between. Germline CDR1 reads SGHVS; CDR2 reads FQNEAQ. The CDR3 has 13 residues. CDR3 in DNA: TGTGCCAGCAGCTTAGAAACTTCCTACGAGCAGTACTTC. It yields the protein CASSLETSYEQYF.

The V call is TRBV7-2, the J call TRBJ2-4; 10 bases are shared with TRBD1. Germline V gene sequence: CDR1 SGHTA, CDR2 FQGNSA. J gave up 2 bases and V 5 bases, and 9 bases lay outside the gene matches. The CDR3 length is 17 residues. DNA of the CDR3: TGTGCCAGCAGCCTACGTCGGACAGGGGGGACCAAAAACATTCAGTACTTC. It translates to CASSLRRTGGTKNIQYF.

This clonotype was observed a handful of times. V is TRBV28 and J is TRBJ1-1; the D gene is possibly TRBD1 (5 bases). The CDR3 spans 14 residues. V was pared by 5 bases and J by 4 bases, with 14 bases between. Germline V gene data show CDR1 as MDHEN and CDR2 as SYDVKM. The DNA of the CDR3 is TGTGCCAGCAGTACTCCGAGAAGGGGCACTGAAGCTTTCTTT. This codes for CASSTPRRGTEAFF.

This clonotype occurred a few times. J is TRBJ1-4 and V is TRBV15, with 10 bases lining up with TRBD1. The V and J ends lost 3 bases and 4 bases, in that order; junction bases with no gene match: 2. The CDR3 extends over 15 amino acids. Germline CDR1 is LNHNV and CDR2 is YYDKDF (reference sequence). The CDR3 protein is CATSSDRGHNEKLFF. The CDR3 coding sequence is TGTGCCACCAGCAGTGACAGGGGGCATAATGAAAAACTGTTTTTT. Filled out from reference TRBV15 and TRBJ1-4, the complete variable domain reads DAMVIQNPRYQVTQFGKPVTLSCSQTLNHNVMYWYQQKSSQAPKLLFHYYDKDFNNEADTPDNFQSRRPNTSFCFLDIRSPGLGDTAMYLCATSSDRGHNEKLFFGSGTQLSVL.

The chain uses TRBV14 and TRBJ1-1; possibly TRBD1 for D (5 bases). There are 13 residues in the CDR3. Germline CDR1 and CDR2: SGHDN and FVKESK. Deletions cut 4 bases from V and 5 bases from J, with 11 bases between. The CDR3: CASSPSWGTEAFF. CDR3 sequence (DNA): TGTGCCAGCAGCCCGAGTTGGGGGACTGAAGCTTTCTTT.

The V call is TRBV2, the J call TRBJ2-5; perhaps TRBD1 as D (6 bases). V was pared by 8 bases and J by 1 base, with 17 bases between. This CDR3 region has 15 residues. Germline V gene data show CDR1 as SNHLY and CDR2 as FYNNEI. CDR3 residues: CASCGLGDTQETQYF. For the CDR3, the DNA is TGTGCCAGCTGTGGGCTGGGGGACACCCAAGAGACCCAGTACTTC.

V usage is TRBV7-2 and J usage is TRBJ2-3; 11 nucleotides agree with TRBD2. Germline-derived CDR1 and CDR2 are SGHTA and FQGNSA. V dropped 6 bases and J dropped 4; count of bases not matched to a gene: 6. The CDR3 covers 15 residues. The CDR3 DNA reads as TGTGCCAGCAGGCCGAGTAGCGGGGGGGCAGATACGCAGTATTTT. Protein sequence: CASRPSSGGADTQYF. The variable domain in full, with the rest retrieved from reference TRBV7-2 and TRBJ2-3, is GAGVSQSPSNKVTEKGKDVELRCDPISGHTALYWYRQSLGQGLEFLIYFQGNSAPDKSGLPSDRFSAERTGGSVSTLTIQRTQQEDSAVYLCASRPSSGGADTQYFGPGTRLTVL.

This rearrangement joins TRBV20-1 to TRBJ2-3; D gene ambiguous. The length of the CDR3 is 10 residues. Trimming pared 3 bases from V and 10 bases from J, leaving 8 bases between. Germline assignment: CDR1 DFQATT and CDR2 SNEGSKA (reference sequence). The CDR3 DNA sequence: TGCAGTGCTAGTTCCGAGGCGCAGTATTTT. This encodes CSASSEAQYF.

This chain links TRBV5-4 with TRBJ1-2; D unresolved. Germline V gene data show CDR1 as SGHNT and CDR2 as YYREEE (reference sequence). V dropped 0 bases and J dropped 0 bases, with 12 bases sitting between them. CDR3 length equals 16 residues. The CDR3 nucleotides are TGTGCCAGCAGCTTGGGCCCTGGAAGAGCTAACTATGGCTACACCTTC. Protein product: CASSLGPGRANYGYTF.

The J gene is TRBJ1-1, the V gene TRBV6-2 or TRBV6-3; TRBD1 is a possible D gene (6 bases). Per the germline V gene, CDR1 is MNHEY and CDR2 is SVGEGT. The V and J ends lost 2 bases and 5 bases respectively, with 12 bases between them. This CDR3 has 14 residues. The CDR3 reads CASSYPGHGTEAFF. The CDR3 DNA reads TGTGCCAGCAGTTACCCGGGACATGGGACTGAAGCTTTCTTT.

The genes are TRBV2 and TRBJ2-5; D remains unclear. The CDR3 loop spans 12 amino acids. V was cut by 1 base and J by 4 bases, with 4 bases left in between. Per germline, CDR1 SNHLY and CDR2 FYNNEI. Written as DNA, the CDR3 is TGTGCCAGCAGTGAAGTGAGAGAGACCCAGTACTTC. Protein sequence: CASSEVRETQYF.

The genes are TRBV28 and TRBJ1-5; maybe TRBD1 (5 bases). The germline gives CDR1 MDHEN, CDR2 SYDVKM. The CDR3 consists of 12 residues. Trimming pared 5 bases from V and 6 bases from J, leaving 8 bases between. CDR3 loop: CASSLRGQPQHF. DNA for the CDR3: TGTGCCAGCAGTCTTAGGGGTCAGCCCCAGCATTTT.

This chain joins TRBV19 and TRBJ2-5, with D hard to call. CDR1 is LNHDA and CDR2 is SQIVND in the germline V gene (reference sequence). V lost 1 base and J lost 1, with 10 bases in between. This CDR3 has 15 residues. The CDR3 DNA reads TGTGCCAGTAGTATAGGAGGTAGCACCCAAGAGACCCAGTACTTC. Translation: CASSIGGSTQETQYF.

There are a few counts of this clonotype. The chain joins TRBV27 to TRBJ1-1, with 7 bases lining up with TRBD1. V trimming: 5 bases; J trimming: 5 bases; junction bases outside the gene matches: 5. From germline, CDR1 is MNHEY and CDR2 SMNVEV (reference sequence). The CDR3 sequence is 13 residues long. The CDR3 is CASSRQGYTEAFF. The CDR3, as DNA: TGTGCCAGCAGTCGACAGGGTTATACTGAAGCTTTCTTT.

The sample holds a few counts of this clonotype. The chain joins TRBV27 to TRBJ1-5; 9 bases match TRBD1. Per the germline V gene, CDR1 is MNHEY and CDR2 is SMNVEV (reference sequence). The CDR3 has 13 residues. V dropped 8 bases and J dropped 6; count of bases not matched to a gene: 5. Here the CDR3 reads CASWGQGRQPQHF. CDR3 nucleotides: TGTGCCAGCTGGGGACAGGGCCGTCAGCCCCAGCATTTT.

The CDR3 spells CASSPEARSGAFF. Written as DNA, the CDR3 is TGTGCCAGCTCACCAGAGGCCAGGTCGGGAGCTTTCTTT. The gene calls are TRBV18 and TRBJ1-1; no clear D. Trimming took off 2 bases at V and 10 bases at J, with 14 bases between the two ends. Germline assignment: CDR1 KGHSH and CDR2 LQKENI. The CDR3 consists of 13 residues.

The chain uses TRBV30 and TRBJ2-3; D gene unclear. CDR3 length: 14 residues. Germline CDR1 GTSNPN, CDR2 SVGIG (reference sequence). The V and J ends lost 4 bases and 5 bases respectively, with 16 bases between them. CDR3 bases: TGTGCCTGGACCCCCCCAGCGATTCTAGATACGCAGTATTTT. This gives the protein CAWTPPAILDTQYF.

The CDR3 nucleotides are TGTGCCAGCAGCTTAAGTCCGGGACCCTATGGCTACACCTTC. Translating it yields CASSLSPGPYGYTF. The gene calls are TRBV7-3 and TRBJ1-2; D is possibly TRBD1 (5 bases). The CDR3 loop spans 14 amino acids. V was trimmed by 1 base and J by 4 bases, leaving 10 bases between them. Germline-derived CDR1 and CDR2 are SGHTA and FQGTGA.

CDR3 amino acids: CAWSVQGRGDTQYF. DNA for the CDR3: TGTGCCTGGAGTGTACAGGGGAGGGGAGATACGCAGTATTTT. J is TRBJ2-3 and V is TRBV30; perhaps D is TRBD1 or TRBD2 (7 bases each). In germline, CDR1 is GTSNPN, CDR2 SVGIG (reference sequence). The CDR3 is made up of 14 amino acids. The V and J ends lost 0 bases and 5 bases respectively, with 12 bases between them.

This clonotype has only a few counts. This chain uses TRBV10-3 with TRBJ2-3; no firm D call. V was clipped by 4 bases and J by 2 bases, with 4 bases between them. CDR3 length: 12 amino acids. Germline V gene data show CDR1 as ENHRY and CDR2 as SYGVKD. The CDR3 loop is CAISGATDTQYF. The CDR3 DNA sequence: TGTGCCATCAGTGGCGCCACAGATACGCAGTATTTT.

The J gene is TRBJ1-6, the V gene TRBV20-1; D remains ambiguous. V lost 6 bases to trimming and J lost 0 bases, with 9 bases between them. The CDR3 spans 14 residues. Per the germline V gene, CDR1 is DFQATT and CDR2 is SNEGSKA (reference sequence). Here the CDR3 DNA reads TGCAGTGCCCCGGGCCGCTCCTATAATTCACCCCTCCACTTT. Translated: CSAPGRSYNSPLHF.

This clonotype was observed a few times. The CDR3 is CSARDLGSQLYGYTF. The CDR3 nucleotides are TGCAGTGCTAGAGATCTCGGCAGTCAGCTATATGGCTACACCTTC. The V call is TRBV20-1, the J call TRBJ1-2; D unresolved. Germline V CDR1 and CDR2: DFQATT, SNEGSKA (reference sequence). V gave up 0 bases and J gave up 5 bases, with 16 bases separating them. The CDR3 spans 15 residues.

The CDR3: CASGSTDNTEAFF. CDR3 DNA: TGTGCCAGCGGCTCGACAGATAACACTGAAGCTTTCTTT. This chain joins TRBV28 and TRBJ1-1, with D tentatively TRBD1 (5 bases). The CDR3 totals 13 residues. V was clipped by 8 bases and J by 2 bases, with 12 bases between them. Germline V gene data show CDR1 as MDHEN and CDR2 as SYDVKM.

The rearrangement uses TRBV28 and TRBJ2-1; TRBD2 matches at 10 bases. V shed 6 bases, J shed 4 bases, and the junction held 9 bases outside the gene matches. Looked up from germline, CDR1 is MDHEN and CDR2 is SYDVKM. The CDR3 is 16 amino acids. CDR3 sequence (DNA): TGTGCCAGCAGGGCTAGCGGGAGCGCCCGATACAATGAGCAGTTCTTC. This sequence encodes CASRASGSARYNEQFF.

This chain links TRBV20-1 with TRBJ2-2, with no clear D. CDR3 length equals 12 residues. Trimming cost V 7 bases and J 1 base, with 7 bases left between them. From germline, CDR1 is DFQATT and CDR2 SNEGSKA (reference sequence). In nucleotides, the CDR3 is TGCAGTGTTACCCAGAACACCGGGGAGCTGTTTTTT. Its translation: CSVTQNTGELFF.

The CDR3 region has the DNA TGTGCCAGCAGTTTACAGGGACAGGGGTTTCAGCCCCAGCATTTT. As protein: CASSLQGQGFQPQHF. The chain has TRBV28 and TRBJ1-5; 10 bases fit TRBD1. V dropped 2 bases and J dropped 6; count of bases not matched to a gene: 4. This CDR3 region has 15 residues. Germline loops: CDR1 MDHEN, CDR2 SYDVKM.